This paragraph covers one T cell receptor (beta chain) sequence. Its antigen is as yet unknown. These data originate in a study of vaccination effects on CD4 cells after COVID-19. J gave up 5 bases and V 3 bases, and 12 bases lay outside the gene matches. Germline values: CDR1 MNHNS, CDR2 SASEGT. This CDR3 has 18 amino acids. Only in-frame clones appear in the TCRdb table, and some are missing; sequencing was by immunoSEQ multiplex PCR. The sample contains approximately 23,000 clones, about two thirds of which appear only once. Antigen-specific CD4+ T cells expanded by the ViraFEST assay with viral peptide pools were then sequenced. The culture ran for approximately 10 days, and then CD4+ T cells were isolated. Nucleocapsid antibodies were negative in the vaccine recipients, who had never had SARS-CoV-2 infection.

This receptor was taken from a human donor who received a COVID-19 vaccine. This sample comprised CD4+ T cells from PBMCs cultured with HCoV-OC43 spike peptides, obtained before COVID-19 vaccination. Specified subset: HCoV-OC43 spike overlapping peptide pool stimulation. The chain recombines TRBV6-1 with TRBJ2-3, with 12 positions matching TRBD2. The DNA for the CDR3 is TGTGCCAGCAGTGACTATTCCTCTAGCGGGAGGGCCGGAGATACGCAGTATTTT. Its translation: CASSDYSSSGRAGDTQYF.